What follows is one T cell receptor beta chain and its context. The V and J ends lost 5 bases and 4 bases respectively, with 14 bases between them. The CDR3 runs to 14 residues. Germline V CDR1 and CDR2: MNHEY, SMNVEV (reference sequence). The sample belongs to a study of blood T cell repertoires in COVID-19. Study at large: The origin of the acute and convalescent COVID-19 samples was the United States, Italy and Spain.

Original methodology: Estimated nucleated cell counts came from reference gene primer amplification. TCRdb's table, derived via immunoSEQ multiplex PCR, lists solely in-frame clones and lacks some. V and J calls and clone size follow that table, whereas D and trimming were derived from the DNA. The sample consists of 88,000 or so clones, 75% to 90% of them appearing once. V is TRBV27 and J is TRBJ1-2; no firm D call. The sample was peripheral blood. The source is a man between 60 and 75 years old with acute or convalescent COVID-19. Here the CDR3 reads CASSPPMRAYGYTF. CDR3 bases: TGTGCCAGCAGTCCTCCGATGAGGGCCTATGGCTACACCTTC.